The rows below give T cell receptor beta chains drawn from one sample of a study of human T cells and chemical hapten exposure. TCRdb reprocessed the RACE reads via MiXCR and lists one record per CDR3 protein. The data hold about 35,000 distinct CDR3 sequences, with roughly 12% observed a single time. The starting material was whole blood, obtained in connection with sensitization to the hapten diphenylcyclopropenone (DPC). These TCRs come from a woman in her thirties or forties with alopecia areata. Some clones in this sample may be carry-over from other donors' samples. The CDR3 runs from the conserved cysteine through the conserved F or W. Each record gives: J gene, V gene, clone size, CDR3 length, D gene, CDR3 DNA, CDR3 protein. D genes are given only for firm matches. Clone size is shown for a subset of rows, as once, few, many or a class of expanded clone.

TRBJ1-4,TRBV14,NA,14,TRBD1,TGTGCCAGCAGCCACATCAGGGGGCGAGAAAAACTGTTTTTT,CASSHIRGREKLFF
TRBJ1-1,TRBV7-2,many,14,NA,TGTGCCAGCAGCCTGAACTATAGGACAGAAGAAGCTTTCTTT,CASSLNYRTEEAFF
TRBJ2-1,TRBV7-9,NA,14,NA,TGTGCCAGCAGCTTAGATGGCACCTACAATGAGCAGTTCTTC,CASSLDGTYNEQFF
TRBJ1-2,TRBV2,many,11,NA,TGTGCCAGCAGGGACCTATCGGGCTACACCTTC,CASRDLSGYTF
TRBJ2-1,TRBV9,NA,17,TRBD2,TGTGCCAGCAGCGCACGACTGGTTAGCGGGGGTCACAATGAGCAGTTCTTC,CASSARLVSGGHNEQFF
TRBJ1-4,TRBV9,NA,14,NA,TGTGCCAGCAGCGTAGGTGTACAGTTTGAAAAACTGTTTTTT,CASSVGVQFEKLFF
TRBJ2-3,TRBV29-1,NA,12,TRBD1,TGCAGCGTCCGACAGGGGGACGATACGCAGTATTTT,CSVRQGDDTQYF
TRBJ2-5,TRBV6-2/TRBV6-3,few,18,NA,TGTGCCAGCAGTTACTCGATCTCCTCGATGCGGAGGCAAGAGACCCAGTACTTC,CASSYSISSMRRQETQYF
TRBJ2-1,TRBV11-1,NA,15,TRBD2,TGTGCCAGCAGCGCCGGGACTAGCGGGAGGCATGAGCAGTTCTTC,CASSAGTSGRHEQFF
TRBJ2-3,TRBV11-2,many,15,NA,TGTGCCAGCAGCTCACCCCGTCGAGGTGGGGATACGCAGTATTTT,CASSSPRRGGDTQYF
TRBJ2-6,TRBV6-2/TRBV6-3,many,16,TRBD2,TGTGCCAGCAGTTACTCGCGGGGGGCTGGGGCCAACGTCCTGACTTTC,CASSYSRGAGANVLTF
TRBJ2-4,TRBV4-1,NA,16,TRBD2,TGCGCCAGCAGCCAAGATGGGACTAGCGGGACCGGCATTCAGTACTTC,CASSQDGTSGTGIQYF
TRBJ1-5,TRBV29-1,many,13,NA,TGCAGCGTCGTACAGAATAAGGATCAGCCCCAGCATTTT,CSVVQNKDQPQHF
TRBJ2-3,TRBV5-6,many,15,TRBD1,TGTGCCAGCAGCCCAGGACAGGGGTCAGCAGATACGCAGTATTTT,CASSPGQGSADTQYF
TRBJ1-4,TRBV29-1,NA,15,NA,TGCAGCGTTACGAACGGCCCCGGAGGTAATGAAAAACTGTTTTTT,CSVTNGPGGNEKLFF
TRBJ2-7,TRBV19,NA,13,TRBD2,TGTGCCAGTAGTATGACTAGCGGCTACGAGCAGTACTTC,CASSMTSGYEQYF
TRBJ1-4,TRBV9,NA,14,NA,TGTGCCAGCAGTTTGTCTGGTACTAATGAAAAACTGTTTTTT,CASSLSGTNEKLFF
TRBJ1-1,TRBV4-3,many,16,NA,TGCGCCAGCAGCCCCGGGCCAATAAGAACGGGCACTGAAGCTTTCTTT,CASSPGPIRTGTEAFF
TRBJ2-5,TRBV5-1,many,15,TRBD2,TGCGCCAGCAGCTCCCAAGCGGGGGGGCTGGAGACCCAGTACTTC,CASSSQAGGLETQYF
TRBJ2-7,TRBV7-2,few,14,TRBD1,TGTGCCAGCAGGCTTACGGGACAGTCCTACGAGCAGTACTTC,CASRLTGQSYEQYF
TRBJ1-1,TRBV7-8,NA,13,NA,TGTGCCAGCAGCTTACAAGGGGGCACTGAAGCTTTCTTT,CASSLQGGTEAFF
TRBJ1-6,TRBV19,few,14,NA,TGTGCCAGTAGTCCCGGGACCGACTATTCACCCCTCCACTTT,CASSPGTDYSPLHF
TRBJ2-1,TRBV6-1,once,15,NA,TGTGCCAGCAGACCCACAGGGAAAACTTACAATGAGCAGTTCTTC,CASRPTGKTYNEQFF
TRBJ2-3,TRBV9,NA,13,NA,TGTGCCAGCAGCGAAAGGAACACAGATACGCAGTATTTT,CASSERNTDTQYF
TRBJ1-3,TRBV30,few,12,NA,TGTGCCTGGAGGACTAGTGGAAACACCATATATTTT,CAWRTSGNTIYF
TRBJ2-7,TRBV5-4,many,13,NA,TGTGCCAGCAGCCACAGTGGAGGGATCGAGCAGTACTTC,CASSHSGGIEQYF
TRBJ2-2,TRBV7-2,NA,14,NA,TGTGCCAGCAGCTTGGGCCTTCTTGAGAGGGAGCTGTTTTTT,CASSLGLLERELFF
TRBJ1-4,TRBV4-3,NA,13,NA,TGCGCCAGCAGCCAAGATCGGCGTGAAAAACTGTTTTTT,CASSQDRREKLFF
TRBJ2-3,TRBV5-1,many,14,NA,TGCGCCACCAGGACACAAATGAGCACAGATACGCAGTATTTT,CATRTQMSTDTQYF
TRBJ2-1,TRBV6-5,NA,11,NA,TGTGCCAGCACACAGGCCCATGAGCAGTTCTTC,CASTQAHEQFF
TRBJ2-7,TRBV7-2,few,14,NA,TGTGCCAGCAGCTTAGTAGGGACGGTCAACGAGCAGTACTTC,CASSLVGTVNEQYF
TRBJ2-6,TRBV10-3,many,18,NA,TGTGCCATCAGTGAGTCGGAGGTGTTGATCTCTGGGGCCAACGTCCTGACTTTC,CAISESEVLISGANVLTF
TRBJ1-3,TRBV29-1,few,13,NA,TGCAGCGTTGGCTCGAGCTCTGGAAACACCATATATTTT,CSVGSSSGNTIYF
TRBJ2-3,TRBV7-2,few,19,NA,TGTGCCAGCAGCTTGGGAGCCTTCCACCCTAGTCAAACCACAGATACGCAGTATTTT,CASSLGAFHPSQTTDTQYF
TRBJ1-4,TRBV28,NA,16,NA,TGTGCCAGCAGTTTAGCCAGGAGGGGAATGAATGAAAAACTGTTTTTT,CASSLARRGMNEKLFF
TRBJ2-7,TRBV5-1,few,13,TRBD1,TGCGCCAGCAGCTTCGGACAGGGCGGCGAGCAGTACTTC,CASSFGQGGEQYF
TRBJ2-5,TRBV11-2,many,15,NA,TGTGCCAGCAGAATAGATATGGGCGGACAAGAGACCCAGTACTTC,CASRIDMGGQETQYF
TRBJ2-3,TRBV2,many,12,NA,TGTGCCAGCCTTTTTGAAACAGATACGCAGTATTTT,CASLFETDTQYF
TRBJ1-2,TRBV7-9,many,15,NA,TGTGCCAGCAGCCAGTCACAGGGATACGGCTATGGCTACACCTTC,CASSQSQGYGYGYTF
TRBJ2-3,TRBV5-1,many,15,TRBD2,TGCGCCAGCAGCACCCTAGCGGGTCCCGTAGATACGCAGTATTTT,CASSTLAGPVDTQYF
TRBJ2-5,TRBV14,many,17,TRBD1,TGTGCCAGCAGCTACCCCCGGACAGGGCGAGGGTTAGAGACCCAGTACTTC,CASSYPRTGRGLETQYF
TRBJ2-7,TRBV5-4,NA,13,NA,TGTGCCAGCAGCGGGTTGAGCTCCTACGAGCAGTACTTC,CASSGLSSYEQYF
TRBJ2-7,TRBV7-9,NA,11,NA,TGTGCCAGCAGCTCCGACGTCGAGCAGTACTTC,CASSSDVEQYF
TRBJ2-1,TRBV29-1,NA,11,NA,TGCAGCGTCCCTGTAGTAAATGAGCAGTTCTTC,CSVPVVNEQFF
TRBJ1-4,TRBV20-1,NA,14,NA,TGCAGTGCTAGACACACCGCAACTAATGAAAAACTGTTTTTT,CSARHTATNEKLFF